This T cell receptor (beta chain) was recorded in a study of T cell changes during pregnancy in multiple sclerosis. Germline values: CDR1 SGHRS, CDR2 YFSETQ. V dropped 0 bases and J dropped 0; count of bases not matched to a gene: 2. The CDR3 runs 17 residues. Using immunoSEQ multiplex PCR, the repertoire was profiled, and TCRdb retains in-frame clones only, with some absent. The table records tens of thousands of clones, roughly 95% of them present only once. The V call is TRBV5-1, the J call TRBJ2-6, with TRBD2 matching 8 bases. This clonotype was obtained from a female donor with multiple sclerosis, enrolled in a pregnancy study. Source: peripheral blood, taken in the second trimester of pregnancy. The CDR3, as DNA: TGCGCCAGCAGCTTGGACGGGAGGGCCTCTGGGGCCAACGTCCTGACTTTC. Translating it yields CASSLDGRASGANVLTF.